This T cell receptor (beta chain) is drawn from a study of cytotoxic CD8 clonotypes in ibrutinib-treated CLL. Points from the study as a whole: Patients had baseline clonality above age-matched healthy donors, and this clonality moved with circulating CD8+ T-cell counts.

Libraries were prepared by immunoSEQ multiplex PCR; TCRdb keeps only in-frame clonotypes and omits some of them. The sample records about 130,000 clones, around four fifths being singletons. Comments on this clone: Its antigen is not known.

Trimming took 1 base from V and 6 from J, leaving 8 bases between them. This CDR3 is 13 amino acids long. Germline V gives CDR1 SGHNT, CDR2 YYREEE (reference sequence). V is TRBV5-4 and J is TRBJ2-1, with a weak D call TRBD2 (5 bases). This material consisted of PBMCs, taken after 24 months of ibrutinib treatment. This sequence was found in a human donor with chronic lymphocytic leukemia. The CDR3 spells CASSLLEGNEQFF. DNA of the CDR3: TGTGCCAGCAGCTTGTTAGAGGGCAATGAGCAGTTCTTC.